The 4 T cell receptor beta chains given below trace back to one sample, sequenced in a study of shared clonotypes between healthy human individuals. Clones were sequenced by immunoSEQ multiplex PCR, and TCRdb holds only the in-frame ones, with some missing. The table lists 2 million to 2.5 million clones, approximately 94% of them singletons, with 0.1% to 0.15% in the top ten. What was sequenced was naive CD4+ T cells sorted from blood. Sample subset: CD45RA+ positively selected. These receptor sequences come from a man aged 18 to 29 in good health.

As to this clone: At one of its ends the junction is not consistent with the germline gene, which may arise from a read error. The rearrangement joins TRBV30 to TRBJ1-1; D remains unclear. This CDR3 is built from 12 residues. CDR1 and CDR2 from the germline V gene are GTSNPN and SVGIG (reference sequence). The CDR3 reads CAWSVGVDPGSF. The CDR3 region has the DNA TGTGCCTGGAGTGTGGGTGTAGATCCGGGAAGCTTT.

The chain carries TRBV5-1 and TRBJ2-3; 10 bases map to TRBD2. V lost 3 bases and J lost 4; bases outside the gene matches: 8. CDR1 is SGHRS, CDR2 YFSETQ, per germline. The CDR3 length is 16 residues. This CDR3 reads CASSWTLAGAADTQYF. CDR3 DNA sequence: TGCGCCAGCAGCTGGACGCTAGCGGGAGCTGCAGATACGCAGTATTTT.

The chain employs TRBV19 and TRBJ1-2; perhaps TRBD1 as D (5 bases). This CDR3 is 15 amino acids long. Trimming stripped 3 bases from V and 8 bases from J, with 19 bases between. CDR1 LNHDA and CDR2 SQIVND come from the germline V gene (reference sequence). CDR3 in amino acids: CASSIWGDPLAGYTF. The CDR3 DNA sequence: TGTGCCAGTAGTATTTGGGGGGACCCTTTGGCCGGCTACACCTTC.

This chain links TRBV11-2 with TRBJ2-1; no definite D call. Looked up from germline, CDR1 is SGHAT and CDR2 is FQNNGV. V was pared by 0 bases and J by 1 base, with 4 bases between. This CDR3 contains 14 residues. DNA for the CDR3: TGTGCCAGCAGCTTAGAACGATCCTACAATGAGCAGTTCTTC. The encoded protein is CASSLERSYNEQFF.